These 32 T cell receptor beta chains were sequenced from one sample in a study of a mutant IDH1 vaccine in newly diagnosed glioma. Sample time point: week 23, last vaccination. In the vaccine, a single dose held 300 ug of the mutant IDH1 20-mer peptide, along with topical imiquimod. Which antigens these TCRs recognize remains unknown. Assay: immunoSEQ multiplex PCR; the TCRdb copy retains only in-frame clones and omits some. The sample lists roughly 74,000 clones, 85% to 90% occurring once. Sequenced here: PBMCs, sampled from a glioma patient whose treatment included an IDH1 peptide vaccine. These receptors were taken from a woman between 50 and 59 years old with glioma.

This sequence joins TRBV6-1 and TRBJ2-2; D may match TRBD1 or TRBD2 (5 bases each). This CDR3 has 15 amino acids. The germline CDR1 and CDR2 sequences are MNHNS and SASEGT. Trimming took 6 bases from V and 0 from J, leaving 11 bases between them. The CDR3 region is CASRAGTTNTGELFF. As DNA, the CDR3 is TGTGCCAGCAGAGCCGGGACGACGAACACCGGGGAGCTGTTTTTT.

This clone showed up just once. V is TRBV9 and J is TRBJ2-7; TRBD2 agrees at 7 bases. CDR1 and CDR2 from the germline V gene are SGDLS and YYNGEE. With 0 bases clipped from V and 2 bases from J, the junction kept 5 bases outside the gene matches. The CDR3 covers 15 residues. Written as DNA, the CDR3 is TGTGCCAGCAGCGTAGGATCTAGCGGTCCCTACGAGCAGTACTTC. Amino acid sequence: CASSVGSSGPYEQYF.

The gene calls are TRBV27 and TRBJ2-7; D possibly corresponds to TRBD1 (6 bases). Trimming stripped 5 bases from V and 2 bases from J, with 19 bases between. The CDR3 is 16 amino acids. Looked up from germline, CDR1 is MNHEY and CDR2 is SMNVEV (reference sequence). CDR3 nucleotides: TGTGCCAGCAGTCCCATCGGACAGAAGATGCCCTACGAGCAGTACTTC. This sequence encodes CASSPIGQKMPYEQYF.

CDR3 sequence reads: CASSSNRGSGTQYF. CDR3 DNA: TGTGCCAGCAGTTCTAACAGGGGAAGCGGTACGCAGTATTTT. This chain uses TRBV27 with TRBJ2-3; TRBD1 matches at 7 bases. V lost 4 bases, J lost 8 bases, and 9 bases stayed unmatched. CDR1 and CDR2 from the germline V gene are MNHEY and SMNVEV (reference sequence). The CDR3 sequence is 14 residues long.

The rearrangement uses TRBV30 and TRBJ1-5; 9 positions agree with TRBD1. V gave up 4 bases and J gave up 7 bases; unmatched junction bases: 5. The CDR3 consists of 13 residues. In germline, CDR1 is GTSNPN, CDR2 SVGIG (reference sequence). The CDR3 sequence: CAWKGQGSQPQHF. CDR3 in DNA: TGTGCCTGGAAGGGACAGGGTAGCCAGCCCCAGCATTTT.

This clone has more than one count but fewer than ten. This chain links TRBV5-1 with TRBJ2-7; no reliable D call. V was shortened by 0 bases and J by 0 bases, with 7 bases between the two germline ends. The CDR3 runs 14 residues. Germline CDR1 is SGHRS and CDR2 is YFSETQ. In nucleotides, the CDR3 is TGCGCCAGCAGCTTGGCCGCCGGCTCCTACGAGCAGTACTTC. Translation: CASSLAAGSYEQYF.

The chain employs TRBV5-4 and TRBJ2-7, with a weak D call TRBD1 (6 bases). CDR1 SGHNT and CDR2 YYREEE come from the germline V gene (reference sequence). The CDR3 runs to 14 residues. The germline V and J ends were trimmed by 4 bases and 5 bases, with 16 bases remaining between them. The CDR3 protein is CASSPGDKDHEQYF. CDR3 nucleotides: TGTGCCAGCAGCCCAGGGGACAAGGACCACGAGCAGTACTTC.

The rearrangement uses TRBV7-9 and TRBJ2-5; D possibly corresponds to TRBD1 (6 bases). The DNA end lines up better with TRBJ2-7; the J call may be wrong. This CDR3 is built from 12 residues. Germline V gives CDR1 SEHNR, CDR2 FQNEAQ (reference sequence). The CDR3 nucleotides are TGTGCCAGCAGCCGGACAGAGCACGAGCAGTACTTC. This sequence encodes CASSRTEHEQYF.

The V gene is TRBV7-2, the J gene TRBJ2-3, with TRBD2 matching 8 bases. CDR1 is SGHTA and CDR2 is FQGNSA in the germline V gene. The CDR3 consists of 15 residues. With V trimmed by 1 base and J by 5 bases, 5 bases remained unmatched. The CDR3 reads CASSLGAGDRDTQYF. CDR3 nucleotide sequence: TGTGCCAGCAGCTTAGGAGCGGGAGATCGAGATACGCAGTATTTT.

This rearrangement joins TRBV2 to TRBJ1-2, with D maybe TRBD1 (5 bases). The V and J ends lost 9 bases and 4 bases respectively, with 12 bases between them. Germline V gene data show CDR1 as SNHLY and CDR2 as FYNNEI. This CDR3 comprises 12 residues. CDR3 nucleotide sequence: TGTGCCAGTGGTCTCGGGACCTATGGCTACACCTTC. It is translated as CASGLGTYGYTF. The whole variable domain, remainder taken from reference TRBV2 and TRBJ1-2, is EPEVTQTPSHQVTQMGQEVILRCVPISNHLYFYWYRQILGQKVEFLVSFYNNEISEKSEIFDDQFSVERPDGSNFTLKIRSTKLEDSAMYFCASGLGTYGYTFGSGTRLTVV.

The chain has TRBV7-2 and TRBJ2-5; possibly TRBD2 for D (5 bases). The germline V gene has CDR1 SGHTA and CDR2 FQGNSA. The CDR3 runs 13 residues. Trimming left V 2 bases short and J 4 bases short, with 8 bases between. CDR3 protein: CASSLREGETQYF. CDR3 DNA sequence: TGTGCCAGCAGCTTAAGAGAGGGAGAGACCCAGTACTTC.

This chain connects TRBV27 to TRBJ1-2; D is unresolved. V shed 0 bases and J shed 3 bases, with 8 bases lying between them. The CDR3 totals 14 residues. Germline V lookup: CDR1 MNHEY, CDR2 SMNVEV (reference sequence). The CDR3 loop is CASSLSPWDYGYTF. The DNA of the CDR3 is TGTGCCAGCAGTTTATCCCCTTGGGACTATGGCTACACCTTC.

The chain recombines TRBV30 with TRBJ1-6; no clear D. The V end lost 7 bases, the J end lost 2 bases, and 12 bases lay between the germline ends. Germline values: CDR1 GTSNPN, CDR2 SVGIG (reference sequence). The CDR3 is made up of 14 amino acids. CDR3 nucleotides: TGTGCCTCTACTAGAGAAACCTATAATTCACCCCTCCACTTT. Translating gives CASTRETYNSPLHF.

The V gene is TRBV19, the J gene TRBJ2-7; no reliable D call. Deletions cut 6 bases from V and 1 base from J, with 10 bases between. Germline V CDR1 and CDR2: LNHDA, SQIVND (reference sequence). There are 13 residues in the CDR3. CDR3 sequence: CASRGTTSYEQYF. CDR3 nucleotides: TGTGCCAGTAGAGGCACAACTTCCTACGAGCAGTACTTC.

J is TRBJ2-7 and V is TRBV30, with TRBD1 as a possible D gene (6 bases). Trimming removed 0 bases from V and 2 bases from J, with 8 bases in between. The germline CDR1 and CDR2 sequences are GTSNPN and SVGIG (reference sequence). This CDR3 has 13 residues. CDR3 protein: CAWSVGGTYEQYF. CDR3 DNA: TGTGCCTGGAGTGTTGGGGGCACCTACGAGCAGTACTTC.

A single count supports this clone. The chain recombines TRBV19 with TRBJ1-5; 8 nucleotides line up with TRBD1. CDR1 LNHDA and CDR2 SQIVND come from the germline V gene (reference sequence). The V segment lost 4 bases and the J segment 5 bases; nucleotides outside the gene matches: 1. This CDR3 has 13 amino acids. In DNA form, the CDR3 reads TGTGCCAGTAGTAACAGGGGGGATCAGCCCCAGCATTTT. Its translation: CASSNRGDQPQHF.

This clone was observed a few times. In DNA form, the CDR3 reads TGTGCCAGCAGCTTAGACCTCCAAGTAGGGGCTTATAGCAATCAGCCCCAGCATTTT. Its protein product is CASSLDLQVGAYSNQPQHF. The rearrangement uses TRBV7-8 and TRBJ1-5, with D tentatively TRBD1 (5 bases). V gave up 1 base and J gave up 0 bases, with 19 bases separating them. Per the germline V gene, CDR1 is SGHVS and CDR2 is FQNEAQ. This CDR3 comprises 19 residues.

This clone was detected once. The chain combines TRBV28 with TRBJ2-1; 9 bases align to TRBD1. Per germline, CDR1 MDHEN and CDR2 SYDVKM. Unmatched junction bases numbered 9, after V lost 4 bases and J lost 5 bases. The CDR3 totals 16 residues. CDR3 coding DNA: TGTGCCAGCAGTTCACCCGGACAGGGGACGGACAATGAGCAGTTCTTC. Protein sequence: CASSSPGQGTDNEQFF.

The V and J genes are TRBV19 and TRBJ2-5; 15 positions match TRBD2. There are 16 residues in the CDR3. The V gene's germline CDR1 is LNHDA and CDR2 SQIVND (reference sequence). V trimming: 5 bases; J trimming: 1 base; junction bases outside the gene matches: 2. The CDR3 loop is CASSPGLAGGQETQYF. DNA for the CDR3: TGTGCCAGTAGTCCGGGACTAGCGGGAGGCCAAGAGACCCAGTACTTC.

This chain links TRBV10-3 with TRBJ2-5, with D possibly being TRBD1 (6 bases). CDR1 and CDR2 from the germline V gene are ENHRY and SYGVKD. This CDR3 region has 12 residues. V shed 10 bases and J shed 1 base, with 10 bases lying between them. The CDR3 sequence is CATGQFQETQYF. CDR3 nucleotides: TGTGCCACTGGACAGTTCCAAGAGACCCAGTACTTC.

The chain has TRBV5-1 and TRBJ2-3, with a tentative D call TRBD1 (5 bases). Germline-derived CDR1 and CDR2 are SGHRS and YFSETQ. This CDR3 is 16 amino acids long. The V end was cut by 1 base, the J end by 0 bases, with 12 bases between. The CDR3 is CASSLQGSASTDTQYF. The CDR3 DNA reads TGCGCCAGCAGCTTGCAGGGTTCCGCTAGCACAGATACGCAGTATTTT.

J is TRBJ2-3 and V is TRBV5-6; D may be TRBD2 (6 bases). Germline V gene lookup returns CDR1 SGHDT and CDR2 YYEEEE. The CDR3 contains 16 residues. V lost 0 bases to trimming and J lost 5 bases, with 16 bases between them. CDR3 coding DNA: TGTGCCAGCAGCTTGGCCAGGGACTGGTCTTTAGATACGCAGTATTTT. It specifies CASSLARDWSLDTQYF.

CDR3 DNA sequence: TGTGCCAGTAGTATAATCCGGGACAGGGCCACTGAAGCTTTCTTT. Amino acid sequence: CASSIIRDRATEAFF. V and J are TRBV19 and TRBJ1-1; 9 bases line up with TRBD1. The CDR3 is made up of 15 amino acids. Germline V CDR1 and CDR2: LNHDA, SQIVND (reference sequence). Trimming took 2 bases from V and 4 from J; bases not matched to a gene: 5. The entire variable domain, with the rest obtained from reference TRBV19 and TRBJ1-1, is as follows: DGGITQSPKYLFRKEGQNVTLSCEQNLNHDAMYWYRQDPGQGLRLIYYSQIVNDFQKGDIAEGYSVSREKKESFPLTVTSAQKNPTAFYLCASSIIRDRATEAFFGQGTRLTVV.

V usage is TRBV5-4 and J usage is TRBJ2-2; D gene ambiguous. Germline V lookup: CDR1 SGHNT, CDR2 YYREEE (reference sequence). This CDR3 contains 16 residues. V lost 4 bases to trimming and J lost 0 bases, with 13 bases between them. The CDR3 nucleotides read TGTGCCAGCAGCCCCAGAGGATCCGCGAACACCGGGGAGCTGTTTTTT. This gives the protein CASSPRGSANTGELFF.

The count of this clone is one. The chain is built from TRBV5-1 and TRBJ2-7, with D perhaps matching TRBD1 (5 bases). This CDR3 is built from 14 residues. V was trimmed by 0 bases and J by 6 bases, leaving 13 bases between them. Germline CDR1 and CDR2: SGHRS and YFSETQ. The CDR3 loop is CASSLDVGRGEQYF. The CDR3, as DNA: TGCGCCAGCAGCTTGGACGTGGGAAGGGGCGAGCAGTACTTC.

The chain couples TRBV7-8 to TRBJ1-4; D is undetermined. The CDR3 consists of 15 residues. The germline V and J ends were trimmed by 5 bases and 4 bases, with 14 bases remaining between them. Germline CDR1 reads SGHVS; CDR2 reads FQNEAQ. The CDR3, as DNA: TGTGCCAGCAGCCGTAGGGCCCAGTTTAATGAAAAACTGTTTTTT. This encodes CASSRRAQFNEKLFF.

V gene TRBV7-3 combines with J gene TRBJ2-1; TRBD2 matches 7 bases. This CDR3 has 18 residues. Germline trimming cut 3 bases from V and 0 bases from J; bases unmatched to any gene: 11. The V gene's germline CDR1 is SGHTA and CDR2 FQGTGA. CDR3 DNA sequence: TGTGCCAGCAGCTTTTCGCGGGAGAAGGGTGCCTCCTACAATGAGCAGTTCTTC. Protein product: CASSFSREKGASYNEQFF.

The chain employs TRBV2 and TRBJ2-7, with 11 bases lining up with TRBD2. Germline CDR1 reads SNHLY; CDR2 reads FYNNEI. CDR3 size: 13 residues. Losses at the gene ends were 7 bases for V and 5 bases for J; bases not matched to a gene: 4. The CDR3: CASMGLADNEQYF. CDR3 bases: TGTGCCAGCATGGGACTAGCGGATAACGAGCAGTACTTC.

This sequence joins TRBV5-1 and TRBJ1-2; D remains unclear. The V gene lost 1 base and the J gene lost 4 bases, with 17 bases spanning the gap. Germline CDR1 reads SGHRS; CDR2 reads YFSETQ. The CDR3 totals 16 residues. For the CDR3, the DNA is TGCGCCAGCAGCTTGTTTGGACGCGCGGATCCCTATGGCTACACCTTC. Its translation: CASSLFGRADPYGYTF.

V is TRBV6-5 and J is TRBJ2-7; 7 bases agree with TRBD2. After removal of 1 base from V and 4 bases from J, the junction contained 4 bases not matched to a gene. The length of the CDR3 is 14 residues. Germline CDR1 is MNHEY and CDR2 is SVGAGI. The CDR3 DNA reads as TGTGCCAGCAGTTACTTCCCGGGAGGTTACGAGCAGTACTTC. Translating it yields CASSYFPGGYEQYF.

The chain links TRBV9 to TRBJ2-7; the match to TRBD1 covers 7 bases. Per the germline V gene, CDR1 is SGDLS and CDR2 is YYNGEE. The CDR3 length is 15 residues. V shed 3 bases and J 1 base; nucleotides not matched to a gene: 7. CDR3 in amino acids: CASSARDSPSYEQYF. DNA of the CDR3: TGTGCCAGCAGCGCGAGGGACAGCCCATCCTACGAGCAGTACTTC.

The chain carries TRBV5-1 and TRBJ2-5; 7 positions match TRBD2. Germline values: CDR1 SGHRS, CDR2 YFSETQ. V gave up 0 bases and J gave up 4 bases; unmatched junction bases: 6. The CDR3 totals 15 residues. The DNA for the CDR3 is TGCGCCAGCAGCTTGGCCGGGACTACGACAGAGACCCAGTACTTC. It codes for CASSLAGTTTETQYF. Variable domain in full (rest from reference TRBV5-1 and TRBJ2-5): KAGVTQTPRYLIKTRGQQVTLSCSPISGHRSVSWYQQTPGQGLQFLFEYFSETQRNKGNFPGRFSGRQFSNSRSEMNVSTLELGDSALYLCASSLAGTTTETQYFGPGTRLLVL.